This T cell receptor beta chain appears in the sequencing data of a study of T cells expressing NK-cell markers. TCRdb reprocessed the 5' RACE reads, keeping one entry per CDR3 protein, no DNA. This specimen shows hundreds of thousands of distinct CDR3 sequences; the ten leading clones hold roughly 3.6%. Study results and caveats: There remained a lack of clarity about HCMV specificity of expanded NKG2C+ T cell clones. For four donors, these clonotypes were likewise the leading ones in the CD3+CD56-NKG2C+ fraction.

Regarding this clonotype: As yet, its antigen is unknown.

This sequence originates from a young man in good health. Sequencing was carried out using blood T cells: a sorted CD56 or NKG2C T cell subset, CD4+ or CD8+ T cells, or bulk PBMC T cells (not recorded which).

CDR3 in amino acids: CSASLGTSGSIEQFF. This chain uses TRBV20-1 with TRBJ2-1; the TCRdb D gene call, TRBD2, has no DNA to confirm it. Germline V gene sequence: CDR1 DFQATT, CDR2 SNEGSKA (reference sequence). The CDR3 is 15 amino acids.